The text below deals with one T cell receptor (beta chain). The antigen it recognizes is unknown. No per-base quality is available; no much larger clone lies one base away. These data originate in a study of T-cell reconstitution after alpha-beta-depleted transplantation in children (dated by TCRdb to the mid-2010s). Concerning the study at large: Using TCR repertoire profiling, the study followed T-cell immune reconstitution in a quantitative way in children after TCRalphabeta/CD19-depleted allogeneic hematopoietic cell transplantation. Results and caveats for the whole study, not just this receptor: Over subsequent months, a decline in hyperexpanded clone frequencies was noted, and after one year, T-cell counts and TCRbeta diversity were mostly ascribed to newly produced T cells. In some patients, the high TCRbeta diversity seen at day 60 was put down to recipient T cells and intrathymic progenitors that had survived conditioning. The apparently early recovery of alphabetaT-cell counts about two months after transplant reportedly depended on only several hundred rapidly expanded clones that came from non-depleted graft cells.

The treatment or condition label, read with the paper, signifies: allogeneic hematopoietic cell transplantation with graft depleted of TCRalphabeta T cells and CD19 B cells. Transplant recipients were children who received TCRalphabeta/CD19-depleted allogeneic hematopoietic cell grafts. At the junction V is shortened by 3 bases and J by 4 bases; bases outside the gene matches: 8. From its cysteine to its phenylalanine, the CDR3 spans 15 amino acids. The only DNA kept is the CDR3, 45 bases in frame from the first base. According to the germline V gene, CDR1 reads SQVTM and CDR2 reads ANQGSEA. The library was produced with PCR. Instrument on record: Illumina HiSeq 2500. TCR library preparation used molecular barcoding, with unique molecular identifiers applied to normalize quantification of the TCRbeta repertoire. TCRdb ran its own pipeline on the public reads, namely fastp trimming at Q25 and MiXCR clone calling, and kept in-frame beta chains. Here each entry gathers all rows of one CDR3 protein and keeps the most common genes and DNA. Counted in this sample were around 450,000 distinct CDR3 sequences; about 16% of them appeared once. 25% to 35% of the sample lies in the top ten.

The receptor was isolated from a boy less than two years old who had a stem cell transplant for Wiskott-Aldrich syndrome, so the T cells may come from the graft donor. Here the chain combines TRBV29-1 and TRBJ1-1; 10 junctional bases match TRBD1. The sample was PBMCs, mostly from graft donor cells, taken 360 days after TCRalphabeta/CD19-depleted stem cell transplant. The CDR3 in this case is CSVDPRDRGGTEAFF. Here is the DNA: TGCAGCGTTGACCCCAGGGACAGGGGTGGCACTGAAGCTTTCTTT.